Shown below are 10 T cell receptor beta chains from a single sample sequenced in a study of PD-L1 blockade in urothelial cancer (dated by TCRdb to the late 2010s). Sample time point, as interpreted from the label and publication: peripheral blood 6 weeks after treatment start. The library was obtained by the immunoSEQ multiplex PCR assay. The table was pulled from immuneACCESS by TCRdb, which kept in-frame rearrangements only. Such tables lose some clones; where checked, under half of the loss comes from unresolved V genes, and the rest has no known cause. Present in this sample are about 45,000 clones, about 90% of which were seen just once. 6% to 9.5% of the sample goes to the ten largest clones. Source: PBMCs, taken around atezolizumab (anti-PD-L1) treatment. Receptors were obtained from a man in his sixties or seventies with urothelial cancer.

The chain combines TRBV7-9 with TRBJ2-5; possibly TRBD1 for D (5 bases). Germline-derived CDR1 and CDR2 are SEHNR and FQNEAQ (reference sequence). V shed 2 bases and J shed 7 bases, with 8 bases lying between them. The CDR3 is made up of 12 amino acids. CDR3 nucleotides: TGTGCCAGCAGCTTACCCCAGGGGACCCAGTACTTC. This encodes CASSLPQGTQYF.

This clone has a single count. The chain joins TRBV12-5 to TRBJ2-4; D is unresolved. Germline loops: CDR1 LGHNT, CDR2 FRNRAP. V was trimmed by 2 bases and J by 1 base, leaving 9 bases between them. The CDR3 is 15 amino acids. The CDR3 region has the DNA TGTGCTAGTGGTTTGCCGACTGGGGCCAAAAACATTCAGTACTTC. It encodes CASGLPTGAKNIQYF.

V is TRBV30 and J is TRBJ2-6; 9 bases are a match to TRBD1. The J segment lost 2 bases and the V segment lost 2 bases, leaving 4 bases of the junction unmatched. Germline V lookup: CDR1 GTSNPN, CDR2 SVGIG (reference sequence). CDR3 size: 16 residues. CDR3 amino acids: CAWSITGGAGANVLTF. The CDR3 DNA is TGTGCCTGGAGTATTACAGGGGGCGCTGGGGCCAACGTCCTGACTTTC.

This chain joins TRBV10-3 and TRBJ1-4, with TRBD1 matching over 7 bases. Trimming at V came to 0 bases and at J to 7 bases, leaving 8 bases not matched to a gene. CDR1 ENHRY and CDR2 SYGVKD come from the germline V gene. This CDR3 comprises 16 residues. The CDR3, as DNA: TGTGCCATCAGTGAGTCGGACAGGATAGGGGGTGAAAAACTGTTTTTT. It yields the protein CAISESDRIGGEKLFF.

The V call is TRBV6-5, the J call TRBJ1-1; no clear D gene. V was shortened by 5 bases and J by 1 base, with 8 bases between the two germline ends. Germline V CDR1 and CDR2: MNHEY, SVGAGI. CDR3 length equals 13 residues. The CDR3: CASSERRNTEAFF. As DNA, the CDR3 is TGTGCCAGCAGTGAGAGAAGGAACACTGAAGCTTTCTTT.

The gene calls are TRBV5-1 and TRBJ2-7, with a possible D match to TRBD1 (5 bases). The CDR3 consists of 13 residues. Trimming took off 3 bases at V and 6 bases at J, with 13 bases between the two ends. Germline lookup yields CDR1 SGHRS and CDR2 YFSETQ. CDR3 DNA: TGCGCCAGCAGCTATAAAAGGGGCCCCGAGCAGTACTTC. It is translated as CASSYKRGPEQYF. Variable domain in full (rest from reference TRBV5-1 and TRBJ2-7): KAGVTQTPRYLIKTRGQQVTLSCSPISGHRSVSWYQQTPGQGLQFLFEYFSETQRNKGNFPGRFSGRQFSNSRSEMNVSTLELGDSALYLCASSYKRGPEQYFGPGTRLTVT.

This clone was seen just once. The chain is built from TRBV19 and TRBJ1-2, with D possibly TRBD1 on 6 matching bases. Germline loops: CDR1 LNHDA, CDR2 SQIVND (reference sequence). Trimming took off 3 bases at V and 7 bases at J, with 15 bases between the two ends. The CDR3 contains 14 residues. The CDR3 is CASSMAPGGRGYTF. In DNA, the CDR3 is TGTGCCAGTAGTATGGCCCCGGGGGGCCGTGGCTACACCTTC.

For the CDR3, the DNA is TGTGCCAGCAGTTCGTGGACACCGACCGGGGAGCTGTTTTTT. Protein sequence: CASSSWTPTGELFF. The chain couples TRBV28 to TRBJ2-2; D might be TRBD1 (5 bases). The ends were cut back, 4 bases at V and 5 bases at J, with 11 bases in the middle. The CDR3 sequence is 14 residues long. Germline V lookup: CDR1 MDHEN, CDR2 SYDVKM.

This clone came up a few times. The V call is TRBV9, the J call TRBJ1-1; 8 bases match TRBD1. CDR3 length: 14 residues. V dropped 3 bases and J dropped 7; count of bases not matched to a gene: 8. Per germline, CDR1 SGDLS and CDR2 YYNGEE. CDR3 loop: CASSAQGARGEAFF. The CDR3 nucleotides are TGTGCCAGCAGCGCGCAGGGGGCCAGGGGTGAAGCTTTCTTT.

CDR3 sequence (DNA): TGTGCCTCCCGACAGGGGGCGGGCGGCACCGGGGAGCTGTTTTTT. It translates to CASRQGAGGTGELFF. This chain joins TRBV30 and TRBJ2-2; TRBD1 matches 10 bases. With V trimmed by 7 bases and J by 4 bases, 9 bases remained unmatched. There are 15 residues in the CDR3. Germline assignment: CDR1 GTSNPN and CDR2 SVGIG (reference sequence).